The present TCR beta chain was sequenced within a study of T-cell memory formation after mild COVID-19. General observations from the study: Contracting clones localized mainly to CM and EM when CD4+ and mainly to EMRA when CD8+.

Via MiXCR, TCRdb re-called the 5' RACE reads, giving one row per CDR3 protein. The repertoire holds approximately 190,000 distinct CDR3 sequences, with about 17% as singletons. This clonotype was seen a few times. Its antigen remains unknown. In germline, CDR1 is SGHRS, CDR2 YFSETQ. The CDR3 runs to 14 residues. V was clipped by 0 bases and J by 3 bases, with 9 bases between them. This clonotype was obtained from an adult woman who had mild COVID-19 (a few samples of this study predate the infection). Cell type and time point are not known. Material: PBMCs or a T cell subset sorted from them (not recorded which). The chain has TRBV5-1 and TRBJ1-2; no definite D call. The CDR3 reads CASSLDGLDYGYTF. The CDR3 DNA follows: TGCGCCAGCAGCTTGGACGGGTTAGACTATGGCTACACCTTC.